A selection of T cell receptor beta chains follows, all from one sample in a study of T-cell memory formation after mild COVID-19. TCRdb reprocessed the 5' RACE reads via MiXCR and lists one record per CDR3 protein. The table shows more than 350,000 distinct CDR3 sequences, with 20% to 25% occurring only once. The sequenced sample consisted of PBMCs or a T cell subset sorted from them (not recorded which). The origin of the receptors is an adult woman who had mild COVID-19 (a few samples of this study predate the infection). Cell type and time point are not known. Each CDR3 is given with its conserved first and last residue. The D gene is left open where the match is weak. Size values are once, few and many counts, or a class for expanded clones, and some rows have none.

>-|-|TRBJ1-5|TRBV12-3/TRBV12-4
TGTGCCAGCAGTACCCCGACCATTCAGGGGAATAGCAATCAGCCCCAGCATTTT
CASSTPTIQGNSNQPQHF
>-|-|TRBJ1-1|TRBV6-2/TRBV6-3
TGTGCCAGCGGAACCACAGGGATTTTCAGTGAGGCTTTCTTT
CASGTTGIFSEAFF
>few|TRBD2|TRBJ2-4|TRBV2
TGTGCCAGCAGTGTTGTTCTCCGGGAGGGTAGGGCCAAAAACATTCAGTACTTC
CASSVVLREGRAKNIQYF
>-|TRBD1|TRBJ1-2|TRBV27
TGTGCCAGCCGAGACAGGGGGCATGGCTACACCTTC
CASRDRGHGYTF
>-|-|TRBJ1-1|TRBV7-8
TGTGCCAGCAGCTCGACTTCAGGGGTGACCACTGAAGCTTTCTTT
CASSSTSGVTTEAFF
>-|-|TRBJ1-1|TRBV11-2
TGTGCCAGCAGAAAACCGGGGAGAAACACTGAAGCTTTCTTT
CASRKPGRNTEAFF
>-|-|TRBJ1-1|TRBV12-3/TRBV12-4
TGTGCCAGCAGTTTAGGGAGAAGGGTTCGAGGCACTGAAGCTTTCTTT
CASSLGRRVRGTEAFF
>-|-|TRBJ2-7|TRBV5-1
TGCGCCAGCAGCACGGACCTCAGCTCCTACGAGCAGTACTTC
CASSTDLSSYEQYF
>few|TRBD1|TRBJ2-7|TRBV29-1
TGCAGCGTTGATGAGGGGACAGGGGGGTACGAGCAGTACTTC
CSVDEGTGGYEQYF
>-|-|TRBJ2-5|TRBV5-4
TGTGCCAGCAGTCATATGGGGAGGGGGCCTGAGACCCAGTACTTC
CASSHMGRGPETQYF
>many|-|TRBJ2-4|TRBV14
TGTGCCAGCAGCCCAGGACAGGGAGGGGTTCTTAGAAACATTCAGTACTTC
CASSPGQGGVLRNIQYF
>-|-|TRBJ1-1|TRBV11-2
TGTGCCAGCAGCTTTTACAGGGACACTGAAGCTTTCTTT
CASSFYRDTEAFF
>many|-|TRBJ2-4|TRBV3-2
TGTGCCAGCAGCCAAGATCCGACAGAGCTCCCCAAAAACATTCAGTACTTC
CASSQDPTELPKNIQYF
>-|-|TRBJ2-5|TRBV18
TGTGCCAGCTCACCTCCCCAACCTCAAGAGACCCAGTACTTC
CASSPPQPQETQYF
>few|TRBD1|TRBJ1-2|TRBV18
TGTGCCAGCTCATCGGACAGGGTGCCGGGCTACACCTTC
CASSSDRVPGYTF
>-|TRBD1|TRBJ1-2|TRBV18
TGTGCCAGCTCGTGGGACAGGGGTGCCTATGGCTACACCTTC
CASSWDRGAYGYTF
>-|TRBD2|TRBJ2-3|TRBV12-3/TRBV12-4
TGTGCCAGCAGGCGGAGCGGGAGGGACGGGCCAGATACGCAGTATTTT
CASRRSGRDGPDTQYF
>-|-|TRBJ2-1|TRBV20-1
TGCAGTGCTACGACGGGCTTAACTACTAATGAGCAGTTCTTC
CSATTGLTTNEQFF
>few|-|TRBJ1-1|TRBV19
TGTGCCAGTAGTAAGGGAGGGGGCACTGAAGCTTTCTTT
CASSKGGGTEAFF
>-|-|TRBJ2-7|TRBV29-1
TGCAGCGGACGGTCGGGGGAGCAGTACTTC
CSGRSGEQYF
>-|-|TRBJ1-1|TRBV5-1
TGCGCCAGCAGCTTGGGGGCAGGCCCCATGAACACTGAAGCTTTCTTT
CASSLGAGPMNTEAFF
>-|TRBD1|TRBJ1-4|TRBV5-4
TGTGCCAGCAGCCGGGACAGGGGTGCGTCGGGTGAAAAACTGTTTTTT
CASSRDRGASGEKLFF
>once|-|TRBJ2-3|TRBV15
TGTGCCACCAGCAGACCAAAGTCCGCGCAGTATTTT
CATSRPKSAQYF
>-|-|TRBJ2-7|TRBV13
TGTGCCAGCAGCCCGGGGACCCACGAGCAGTACTTC
CASSPGTHEQYF
>few|-|TRBJ2-5|TRBV3-1
TGTGCCAGCAGCCCTAGCCCCGGGGAGACCCAGTACTTC
CASSPSPGETQYF
>-|-|TRBJ2-7|TRBV19
TGTGCCAGTAGTATATTTGGCGGGCGGGACGGATCAGCCTACGAGCAGTACTTC
CASSIFGGRDGSAYEQYF
>few|-|TRBJ1-2|TRBV15
TGTGCCACCAGCCTGGCGCCGGGACCGGACTATGGCTACACCTTC
CATSLAPGPDYGYTF
>-|-|TRBJ1-1|TRBV5-1
TGCGCCAGCAGCCTAAAACCGGACACGGACACTGAAGCTTTCTTT
CASSLKPDTDTEAFF
>-|-|TRBJ1-2|TRBV7-7
TGTGCCAGCAGCTCGAAGGAGGGCGGGGCCGATTTGGACTATGGCTACACCTTC
CASSSKEGGADLDYGYTF
>few|TRBD2|TRBJ2-1|TRBV12-3/TRBV12-4
TGTGCCAGCAGCTTAACTAGCGGTGAGCAGTTCTTC
CASSLTSGEQFF
>-|-|TRBJ2-7|TRBV30
TGTGCCTGGAGTGGAGTCACCTACGAGCAGTACTTC
CAWSGVTYEQYF
>-|-|TRBJ2-3|TRBV29-1
TGCAGCGTCCTGCCTGAGGTTTTCACAGATACGCAGTATTTT
CSVLPEVFTDTQYF
>-|TRBD2|TRBJ2-1|TRBV18
TGTGCCAGCTCACAGCTAGCGGGAGATTTCGAGCAGTTCTTC
CASSQLAGDFEQFF
>few|-|TRBJ1-5|TRBV30
TGTGCCTGGAGCAACGGACAGTTAAGCAATCAGCCCCAGCATTTT
CAWSNGQLSNQPQHF
>-|TRBD2|TRBJ2-1|TRBV5-1
TGCGCCAGCAGCTTGGGGGGTGAACCTAGCGGGTCAGAGCAGTTCTTC
CASSLGGEPSGSEQFF
>-|-|TRBJ2-1|TRBV6-2/TRBV6-3
TGTGCCAGCAGTTACTCAAGGCTGGTGTCGGATGAGCAGCGGCTCTACAATGAGCAGTTCTTC
CASSYSRLVSDEQRLYNEQFF
>-|-|TRBJ2-3|TRBV11-3
TGTGCCAGCAGCCCTCGGGCACCTACAGATACGCAGTATTTT
CASSPRAPTDTQYF
>few|-|TRBJ2-1|TRBV4-1
TGCGCCAGCAGAGGGCAGGGAGCCTACAATGAGCAGTTCTTC
CASRGQGAYNEQFF
>few|-|TRBJ1-1|TRBV7-9
TGTGCCAGCAGCTTTGACCTGAACCCTGAAGCTTTCTTT
CASSFDLNPEAFF
>few|-|TRBJ2-1|TRBV7-9
TGTGCCAGCAGCTTGACTCGGGCCTACAATGAGCAGTTCTTC
CASSLTRAYNEQFF
>-|-|TRBJ2-3|TRBV7-3
TGTGCCAGCAGCCAGTCTTCGGCAGATACGCAGTATTTT
CASSQSSADTQYF
>few|TRBD2|TRBJ2-1|TRBV9
TGTGCCAGCAGCGTAGTCGGTGGGGGACTAGCCGTCGATGAGCAGTTCTTC
CASSVVGGGLAVDEQFF
>-|TRBD2|TRBJ2-1|TRBV30
TGTGCCTGGACTAGCGGGAGGGTTAATGAGCAGTTCTTC
CAWTSGRVNEQFF
>-|-|TRBJ2-5|TRBV5-4
TGTGCCAGCAGTTCTGGGGGGTGGGAGACCCAGTACTTC
CASSSGGWETQYF
>few|-|TRBJ2-1|TRBV5-1
TGCGCCAGCACCCCCGGGGCTAGCGACTACAATGAGCAGTTCTTC
CASTPGASDYNEQFF
>-|-|TRBJ2-1|TRBV7-8
TGTGCCAGCAGCCTCCCCACACAGAAAAGAACCCCCAGCGCGGATGAGCAGTTCTTC
CASSLPTQKRTPSADEQFF
>-|TRBD2|TRBJ2-5|TRBV11-2
TGTGCCAGCAGCGCTACTAGCGGACCGTACCAAGAGACCCAGTACTTC
CASSATSGPYQETQYF
>-|TRBD1|TRBJ1-1|TRBV7-9
TGTGCCAGCAGGAGACAGGGGGGCGGCACTGAAGCTTTCTTT
CASRRQGGGTEAFF
>few|-|TRBJ2-7|TRBV7-6
TGTGCCAGCAGCTTAATGAGACAGGGAGGCTACGAGCAGTACTTC
CASSLMRQGGYEQYF
>-|TRBD1|TRBJ1-2|TRBV7-3
TGTGCCAGCAGCTTAAACTCCGGGACAGTTAACTATGGCTACACCTTC
CASSLNSGTVNYGYTF
>-|-|TRBJ2-6|TRBV6-5
TGTGCCAGCAGTAAAGCCTCTGGGGCCAACGTCCTGACTTTC
CASSKASGANVLTF